These T cell receptor beta chains were read from a single sample in a study of Tregs in tolerant kidney transplant recipients. Here immunoSEQ multiplex PCR was the method, and the copy in TCRdb shows in-frame clones only, minus some. The sample contains 200,000 to 300,000 clones, about four fifths of which appear only once. The sample was CD4+ T cells from blood. These receptors were taken from a human donor in good health. CDR3s leave out the opening cysteine and the closing phenylalanine or tryptophan.

j_call v_call cdr3_aa
TRBJ2-1 TRBV6-5 ASSVTPMNYNEQF
TRBJ1-1 TRBV18 ASSPTGLMNTEAF
TRBJ2-2 TRBV5-1 ASSSPGREGLGELF
TRBJ2-1 TRBV5-1 ASSPVASGRNEQF
TRBJ2-3 TRBV6-5 ASIRTSGRADTQY
TRBJ1-1 TRBV6-1 ASIEDPGRVAEAF
TRBJ2-7 TRBV27 ASSRTVFSYEQY
TRBJ1-2 TRBV5-1 ASSLAPGNYGYT
TRBJ1-2 TRBV2 ASSLEARSSDGYT
TRBJ1-3 TRBV6-6 ASSYEAGNTIY
TRBJ1-2 TRBV5-1 ASSLAGASYGYT
TRBJ2-7 TRBV19 ASSSLRGTSSYEQY
TRBJ1-1 TRBV15 ATSRGPSQGARATEAF
TRBJ1-5 TRBV7-2 ASSARAGDGRPQH
TRBJ2-3 TRBV14 ASSRSGRGWADTQY
TRBJ1-1 TRBV6-1 ASTQDRGRLAEAF
TRBJ1-2 TRBV29-1 TVPQGNYGYT
TRBJ2-1 TRBV9 ASSVSGIAYNEQF
TRBJ2-7 TRBV18 ASSPQLSASGTPYEQY
TRBJ1-4 TRBV6-5 ATRGGGLGEKLF
TRBJ2-5 TRBV5-1 ASSLRQQETQY
TRBJ2-7 TRBV4-1 ASSPIRDSDEQY
TRBJ2-1 TRBV6-1 ASSEAGTSARNEQF
TRBJ2-1 TRBV6-1 ASSEQASSYNEQF
TRBJ1-1 TRBV6-5 ASSYGRNTEAF
- TRBV30 AWSLTLGGEQY
TRBJ1-4 TRBV5-6 ASSLPTGANEKLF
TRBJ2-5 TRBV5-1 ASSLGAGVFQETQY
TRBJ2-2 TRBV9 ASSVSRQNTGELF
TRBJ2-3 TRBV11-3 ASSLGTSGLTDTQY
TRBJ2-1 TRBV14 ASSHRLAGGRKNEQF
TRBJ2-1 TRBV5-5 ASTRTSGDNEQF
TRBJ1-3 TRBV5-1 ASSFEVGTPYSGNTIY
- TRBV18 ASSPGVYEQY
TRBJ2-6 TRBV25-1 ASSPPTSTGANVLT
TRBJ2-7 TRBV7-3 ASSLRGQSSYEQY
TRBJ2-1 TRBV9 ASSGTGTRVNEQF
TRBJ1-1 TRBV6-1 ASNRGQNTEAF